These 27 T cell receptor beta chains share one sample of origin, sequenced in a study of T-cell memory formation after mild COVID-19. TCRdb ran MiXCR on the 5' RACE reads and lists one entry per CDR3 protein. Of 500,000 to 550,000 distinct CDR3 sequences listed, over 20% are singletons. Sequencing used PBMCs or a T cell subset sorted from them (not recorded which). The receptors here all came from an adult woman who had mild COVID-19 (a few samples of this study predate the infection). Cell type and time point are not known.

This chain connects TRBV10-3 to TRBJ2-3, with 7 bases fitting TRBD1. The J segment lost 4 bases and the V segment lost 5 bases, leaving 9 bases of the junction unmatched. CDR1 is ENHRY, CDR2 SYGVKD, per germline. The CDR3 consists of 15 residues. The CDR3 spells CAISLTGLGADTQYF. The CDR3 DNA reads as TGTGCCATCAGTTTGACAGGGCTGGGGGCAGATACGCAGTATTTT.

The chain joins TRBV7-9 to TRBJ2-1; D uncertain. V lost 5 bases, J lost 3 bases, and 14 bases lay in between. The CDR3 runs 15 residues. Germline CDR1 reads SEHNR; CDR2 reads FQNEAQ (reference sequence). The CDR3 nucleotides are TGTGCCAGCAGCACCAACCTAGATCTCTACAATGAGCAGTTCTTC. Translating gives CASSTNLDLYNEQFF.

This clonotype was detected only a few times. This chain joins TRBV6-1 and TRBJ2-7; D ambiguous. From germline, CDR1 is MNHNS and CDR2 SASEGT. The V and J ends lost 8 bases and 2 bases respectively, with 7 bases between them. CDR3 length: 11 amino acids. The CDR3 region is CASSRPYEQYF. The CDR3 DNA is TGTGCCAGCTCGCGACCCTACGAGCAGTACTTC.

This clonotype has at least ten counts. V and J are TRBV5-1 and TRBJ2-7, with 8 bases matching TRBD1. The germline V gene has CDR1 SGHRS and CDR2 YFSETQ. This CDR3 is 14 amino acids long. V lost 3 bases, J lost 0 bases, and 2 bases stayed unmatched. CDR3 protein: CASSWGQASYEQYF. DNA of the CDR3: TGCGCCAGCAGCTGGGGACAGGCCTCCTACGAGCAGTACTTC.

J is TRBJ1-1 and V is TRBV5-1, with D hard to call. There are 14 residues in the CDR3. The germline V and J ends were trimmed by 0 bases and 1 base, with 7 bases remaining between them. Germline CDR1 is SGHRS and CDR2 is YFSETQ. The CDR3 here is CASSLVGPNTEAFF. DNA for the CDR3: TGCGCCAGCAGCTTGGTAGGCCCGAACACTGAAGCTTTCTTT.

The chain has TRBV7-6 and TRBJ2-5; D gene unclear. V lost 0 bases and J 1 base, leaving 12 bases between the germline ends. CDR1 and CDR2 (germline): SGHVS, FNYEAQ. The CDR3 has 16 residues. The CDR3 DNA reads as TGTGCCAGCAGCTTAGCCCCCTACGAGGTCCAAGAGACCCAGTACTTC. Translating gives CASSLAPYEVQETQYF.

The rearrangement joins TRBV19 to TRBJ1-2; tentatively, D is TRBD1 (5 bases). CDR3 length: 13 residues. Germline lookup yields CDR1 LNHDA and CDR2 SQIVND (reference sequence). Trimming removed 6 bases from V and 6 bases from J, with 14 bases in between. CDR3 bases: TGTGCCAGTAGCCCGACAGTAGCCGATGGCTACACCTTC. This translates into CASSPTVADGYTF.

The sample holds a few counts of this clonotype. This sequence joins TRBV6-5 and TRBJ1-2; 8 nucleotides line up with TRBD1. V was clipped by 6 bases and J by 5 bases; unmatched bases: 8. Germline V gene data show CDR1 as MNHEY and CDR2 as SVGAGI. This CDR3 region has 14 residues. CDR3 sequence reads: CASSSDRGWYGYTF. The CDR3 DNA sequence: TGTGCCAGCAGCTCCGACAGGGGTTGGTATGGCTACACCTTC.

V usage is TRBV7-3 and J usage is TRBJ2-1; weak D call: TRBD2 (5 bases). There are 15 residues in the CDR3. V was pared by 6 bases and J by 4 bases, with 16 bases between. CDR1 and CDR2 from the germline V gene are SGHTA and FQGTGA. Written as DNA, the CDR3 is TGTGCCAGCAGTTTTGACAAGGGCGGGTACAATGAGCAGTTCTTC. Encoded protein: CASSFDKGGYNEQFF.

This chain connects TRBV7-9 to TRBJ1-2, with D perhaps TRBD1 (5 bases). In germline, CDR1 is SEHNR, CDR2 FQNEAQ (reference sequence). Trimming stripped 6 bases from V and 4 bases from J, with 18 bases between. The CDR3 is 15 residues long. The CDR3 sequence: CASRPRGFSPYGYTF. The CDR3 nucleotides are TGTGCCAGCAGGCCTAGGGGATTTTCCCCCTATGGCTACACCTTC.

This clonotype is a singleton in its sample. V and J are TRBV2 and TRBJ2-7; no clear D. CDR1 SNHLY and CDR2 FYNNEI come from the germline V gene. Trimming removed 3 bases at V and 6 bases at J, with 6 bases between. The CDR3 sequence is 11 residues long. CDR3 residues: CASSEMGEQYF. The CDR3 DNA sequence: TGTGCCAGCAGTGAGATGGGCGAGCAGTACTTC.

The V gene is TRBV7-6, the J gene TRBJ2-3; TRBD2 matches 9 bases. CDR3 length: 18 residues. V was clipped by 0 bases and J by 4 bases; unmatched bases: 11. CDR1 is SGHVS, CDR2 FNYEAQ, per germline. CDR3 sequence (DNA): TGTGCCAGCAGCTTAGCCTACGGGCCTAGCGGGAAATCAGATACGCAGTATTTT. Its protein is CASSLAYGPSGKSDTQYF.

There are a few counts of this clonotype. The gene calls are TRBV29-1 and TRBJ1-1; the D gene is possibly TRBD1 (5 bases). V was cut by 6 bases and J by 1 base, with 12 bases left in between. Germline-derived CDR1 and CDR2 are SQVTM and ANQGSEA. The CDR3 has 13 residues. CDR3 residues: CSVSPTGNTEAFF. DNA of the CDR3: TGCAGCGTCTCCCCTACAGGGAACACTGAAGCTTTCTTT.

The gene calls are TRBV7-8 and TRBJ1-1, with D possibly being TRBD1 (5 bases). From germline, CDR1 is SGHVS and CDR2 FQNEAQ. The V gene lost 1 base and the J gene lost 1 base, with 13 bases spanning the gap. The CDR3 length is 16 residues. CDR3 in DNA: TGTGCCAGCAGCTTAGGGGCACCCGGACAGAACACTGAAGCTTTCTTT. This encodes CASSLGAPGQNTEAFF. Using reference TRBV7-8 and TRBJ1-1 for the parts outside the CDR3, the full variable domain is GAGVSQSPRYKVAKRGQDVALRCDPISGHVSLFWYQQALGQGPEFLTYFQNEAQLDKSGLPSDRFFAERPEGSVSTLKIQRTQQEDSAVYLCASSLGAPGQNTEAFFGQGTRLTVV.

In this sample, this clonotype turned up a few times. The rearrangement joins TRBV5-6 to TRBJ2-3, with D unresolved. V lost 1 base, J lost 2 bases, and 8 bases lay in between. The germline V gene has CDR1 SGHDT and CDR2 YYEEEE. CDR3 length equals 14 residues. CDR3 sequence reads: CASSLMADTDTQYF. Written as DNA, the CDR3 is TGTGCCAGCAGCTTGATGGCGGACACAGATACGCAGTATTTT.

This clonotype was seen more than once but under ten times. The rearrangement links TRBV5-1 to TRBJ2-1; tentative D call: TRBD1 (6 bases). Germline lookup yields CDR1 SGHRS and CDR2 YFSETQ. V lost 0 bases, J lost 7 bases, and 20 bases lay in between. The CDR3 is made up of 17 amino acids. The CDR3 coding sequence is TGCGCCAGCAGCTTGGGGACAGCCCCTACTACGTTTAATGAGCAGTTCTTC. Translation gives CASSLGTAPTTFNEQFF.

This clonotype has a count of ten or more. This chain links TRBV10-3 with TRBJ2-1; no clear D. The CDR3 length is 14 residues. Germline V gene lookup returns CDR1 ENHRY and CDR2 SYGVKD. The CDR3 region has the DNA TGTACCACCGAAGACGCACCCGCTGGCAATGAGCAGTTCTTC. This translates into CTTEDAPAGNEQFF.

The rearrangement links TRBV4-1 to TRBJ1-2; D is unresolved. Looked up from germline, CDR1 is MGHRA and CDR2 is YSYEKL. There are 18 residues in the CDR3. V dropped 0 bases and J dropped 6 bases, with 23 bases sitting between them. CDR3: CASSQDIIRMDGGDGYTF. For the CDR3, the DNA is TGCGCCAGCAGCCAAGATATAATTAGGATGGACGGAGGTGATGGCTACACCTTC.

This chain uses TRBV20-1 with TRBJ2-7; TRBD1 might be the D (5 bases). CDR1 is DFQATT and CDR2 is SNEGSKA in the germline V gene (reference sequence). The CDR3 loop spans 14 amino acids. V was clipped by 0 bases and J by 3 bases, with 12 bases between them. The CDR3 sequence is CSARDRAHYYEQYF. In nucleotides, the CDR3 is TGCAGTGCTAGAGACAGGGCTCACTACTACGAGCAGTACTTC.

The chain joins TRBV7-6 to TRBJ1-1, with D tentatively TRBD1 (6 bases). V was trimmed by 4 bases and J by 7 bases, leaving 16 bases between them. This CDR3 region has 14 residues. CDR1 SGHVS and CDR2 FNYEAQ come from the germline V gene. In DNA, the CDR3 is TGTGCCAGCAGCTCAGGGGCAGGGGAGGGTGAAGCTTTCTTT. Amino acids: CASSSGAGEGEAFF. The full variable domain, with the rest looked up from reference TRBV7-6 and TRBJ1-1, is GAGVSQSPRYKVTKRGQDVALRCDPISGHVSLYWYRQALGQGPEFLTYFNYEAQQDKSGLPNDRFSAERPEGSISTLTIQRTEQRDSAMYRCASSSGAGEGEAFFGQGTRLTVV.

This clonotype was recorded a few times. V usage is TRBV5-1 and J usage is TRBJ2-2, with TRBD1 identical over 9 bases. The CDR3 loop spans 18 amino acids. V shed 4 bases, J shed 7 bases, and the junction held 17 bases outside the gene matches. CDR1 and CDR2 (germline): SGHRS, YFSETQ. As DNA, the CDR3 is TGCGCCAGCAGCCCGTCGCGAGGGACAGGGAGGAAGGACGGGGAGCTGTTTTTT. Residues: CASSPSRGTGRKDGELFF.

The V call is TRBV5-1, the J call TRBJ2-1, with 9 bases fitting TRBD1. Germline V gene lookup returns CDR1 SGHRS and CDR2 YFSETQ. V dropped 5 bases and J dropped 7; count of bases not matched to a gene: 10. This CDR3 region has 15 residues. The CDR3 region is CASRGQGPSGNEQFF. Here the CDR3 DNA reads TGCGCCAGCAGGGGACAGGGCCCCTCGGGGAATGAGCAGTTCTTC.

V gene TRBV5-6 combines with J gene TRBJ1-2; D unclear. The germline V gene has CDR1 SGHDT and CDR2 YYEEEE. The V end was cut by 2 bases, the J end by 6 bases, with 14 bases between. This CDR3 has 14 amino acids. DNA of the CDR3: TGTGCCAGCAGCTTAGGACCCCTTGACGATGGCTACACCTTC. Its translation: CASSLGPLDDGYTF.

This CDR3 reads CASSSLLGEGETQYF. CDR3 sequence (DNA): TGTGCCAGCAGCTCACTACTAGGGGAGGGTGAGACGCAGTATTTT. V gene TRBV5-4 combines with J gene TRBJ2-3, with TRBD2 matching over 7 bases. V trimming: 3 bases; J trimming: 9 bases; junction bases outside the gene matches: 13. The germline gives CDR1 SGHNT, CDR2 YYREEE (reference sequence). The CDR3 runs to 15 residues.

V usage is TRBV27 and J usage is TRBJ2-7; 13 nucleotides agree with TRBD2. Germline V gene data show CDR1 as MNHEY and CDR2 as SMNVEV (reference sequence). The CDR3 runs to 15 residues. The ends lost 5 bases at V and 1 base at J; junction bases unmatched: 2. The CDR3 bases are TGTGCCAGCAGTCCGACTAGCGGGGGGTCCTACGAGCAGTACGTC. Translating it yields CASSPTSGGSYEQYV.

This clonotype was observed a handful of times. V gene TRBV3-1 combines with J gene TRBJ2-1; 11 bases map to TRBD2. In germline, CDR1 is LGHDT, CDR2 YNNKEL (reference sequence). The length of the CDR3 is 17 residues. The ends lost 6 bases at V and 0 bases at J; junction bases unmatched: 7. The CDR3 here is CASRSSGRTSSYNEQFF. As DNA, the CDR3 is TGTGCCAGCAGGTCTAGCGGGAGGACCAGCTCCTACAATGAGCAGTTCTTC.

The V gene is TRBV6-1, the J gene TRBJ1-1; 8 nucleotides line up with TRBD1. CDR1 is MNHNS, CDR2 SASEGT, per germline. The CDR3 totals 15 residues. With V trimmed by 3 bases and J by 3 bases, 6 bases remained unmatched. In nucleotides, the CDR3 is TGTGCCAGCAGTGACCCAGGGGGCTGGGACACTGAAGCTTTCTTT. Protein sequence: CASSDPGGWDTEAFF.